A selection of T cell receptor beta chains follows, all from one sample in a study of regulatory T cells in long-lasting Graves disease. From the multiplex PCR reads, TCRdb called clonotypes with MiXCR, one entry per CDR3 protein. The table records about 450,000 distinct CDR3 sequences, 16% of them present only once. This sample was shared with a second study, whose subject was T cells in Graves' hyperthyroidism and ophthalmopathy.

This material consisted of peripheral blood mononuclear cells (PBMCs), taken at new diagnosis, from a patient treated with antithyroid drugs. The receptors derive from a woman younger than 45 with Graves disease. Both conserved end residues are part of each CDR3. D genes are given only for firm matches. Clone sizes are given selectively: once, few, many, or a class where the clone is expanded.

CDR3 protein	CDR3 DNA	J gene	clone size	V gene	D gene
CASSYNPQDPGTTYNEQFF	TGTGCCAGCAGTTATAACCCACAAGACCCCGGGACGACTTACAATGAGCAGTTCTTC	TRBJ2-1	many	TRBV6-5	-
CASSPRTRQETQYF	TGTGCCAGCAGCCCCCGGACTAGACAAGAGACCCAGTACTTC	TRBJ2-5	many	TRBV11-2	TRBD2
CASSLNFRQPQHF	TGTGCCAGCAGCCTTAATTTCCGTCAGCCCCAGCATTTT	TRBJ1-5	many	TRBV11-2	-
CSAASGRSGTDTQYF	TGCAGTGCGGCTAGCGGGAGGAGCGGCACAGATACGCAGTATTTT	TRBJ2-3	few	TRBV20-1	TRBD2
CASRSTVRNTEAFF	TGTGCCAGCAGATCGACAGTTAGGAACACTGAAGCTTTCTTT	TRBJ1-1	many	TRBV7-9	-
CASSEGRGFTHEQYF	TGTGCCAGCAGCGAGGGGCGGGGGTTCACCCACGAGCAGTACTTC	TRBJ2-7	many	TRBV9	TRBD2
CASSYLSPSTPVREQFF	TGTGCCAGCAGTTACTTAAGTCCTAGCACCCCGGTGCGTGAGCAGTTCTTC	TRBJ2-1	many	TRBV6-2/TRBV6-3	-
CASSILDENSPLHF	TGTGCCAGCAGTATCCTGGACGAGAATTCACCCCTCCACTTT	TRBJ1-6	many	TRBV28	-
CASSSQGIRLNEQFF	TGTGCCAGCAGCTCACAGGGCATCCGTTTAAATGAGCAGTTCTTC	TRBJ2-1	many	TRBV7-9	-
CASRTGFNTGELFF	TGTGCCAGCAGGACTGGATTTAACACCGGGGAGCTGTTTTTT	TRBJ2-2	-	TRBV12-3/TRBV12-4	-
CARQGPKNTEAFF	TGTGCCAGACAGGGGCCTAAGAACACTGAAGCTTTCTTT	TRBJ1-1	few	TRBV19	TRBD1
CASSSQGSTEAFF	TGTGCCAGCAGTTCACAGGGAAGCACTGAAGCTTTCTTT	TRBJ1-1	many	TRBV11-2	-
CASSNLYEQYF	TGTGCCAGCAGCAATCTCTACGAGCAGTACTTC	TRBJ2-7	many	TRBV7-2	-
CSARARDKNTGELFF	TGCAGTGCTAGGGCCCGGGACAAGAACACCGGGGAGCTGTTTTTT	TRBJ2-2	-	TRBV20-1	-
CASSQLKRAGVAYEQYF	TGTGCCAGCAGCCAACTGAAAAGAGCGGGAGTGGCCTACGAGCAGTACTTC	TRBJ2-7	once	TRBV11-2	TRBD2
CASSHRQGAGEQYF	TGTGCCAGCAGCCATCGACAGGGGGCGGGGGAGCAGTACTTC	TRBJ2-7	many	TRBV28	TRBD1